The source of this T cell receptor beta chain is a study of neurological immune-mediated disorders. Study-wide results and limits: According to phylogenetic grouping, one related-CDR3 cluster, a possible signature, contained the repertoires of 18 of 34 multiple sclerosis patients. It was HTLV-1-associated myelopathy that showed the most TCR clonal expansion, while multiple sclerosis showed the least, falling below healthy controls.

The table lists this clonotype with many counts. Its antigen remains unidentified. 5'RACE generated cDNA with 10-nucleotide random UMIs. MiXCR was run by TCRdb on the 5' RACE reads, yielding one entry per CDR3 protein. The data show 60,000 or so distinct CDR3 sequences, with 3% to 4% seen just once and roughly 7% held by the top ten. The CDR3 length is 15 residues. CDR1 and CDR2 from the germline V gene are SGHTA and FQGNSA. The V and J ends lost 6 bases and 2 bases respectively, with 16 bases between them. The V gene is TRBV7-2, the J gene TRBJ1-2, with D possibly being TRBD1 (5 bases). The sequenced sample was PBMCs. This clonotype was obtained from a woman aged 55 to 70 with multiple sclerosis. CDR3 sequence reads: CASSMQGGGNYGYTF. The CDR3 nucleotides read TGTGCCAGCAGTATGCAGGGCGGCGGGAACTATGGCTACACCTTC.